Listed here are 4 T cell receptor beta chains from one sample, sequenced in a study of CD8 T cells in ankylosing spondylitis. Broader study findings: Blood from ankylosing spondylitis patients appeared to carry a characteristic roughly 8-variant TCR beta motif.

TCRdb independently ran MiXCR on the 5' RACE reads; one entry per CDR3 protein. The repertoire holds approximately 400,000 distinct CDR3 sequences, with approximately 17% as singletons. Antigens of these TCRs are unknown. The sequenced material came from blood, either unsorted or a sorted T cell fraction (not recorded which). The source is a male donor with ankylosing spondylitis.

J is TRBJ2-5 and V is TRBV24-1, with D perhaps TRBD2 (6 bases). V lost 7 bases and J lost 1, with 18 bases in between. The CDR3 is made up of 16 amino acids. The germline gives CDR1 KGHDR, CDR2 SFDVKD. CDR3 amino acids: CATSAGGNSFQETQYF. In nucleotides, the CDR3 is TGTGCCACCAGCGCCGGAGGGAACAGTTTCCAAGAGACCCAGTACTTC.

This clonotype was counted many times. The rearrangement joins TRBV9 to TRBJ2-6; D gene unclear. The V gene's germline CDR1 is SGDLS and CDR2 YYNGEE. This CDR3 is 13 amino acids long. Trimming stripped 2 bases from V and 0 bases from J, with 0 bases between. CDR3 DNA sequence: TGTGCCAGCAGCGTCTCTGGGGCCAACGTCCTGACTTTC. Amino acids: CASSVSGANVLTF.

For the CDR3, the DNA is TGCAGTGCTAGGAGGGGCAGGGGGCTGGAAAAACTGTTTTTT. It specifies CSARRGRGLEKLFF. The gene calls are TRBV20-1 and TRBJ1-4; 8 bases agree with TRBD1. The length of the CDR3 is 14 residues. V lost 3 bases to trimming and J lost 8 bases; unmatched junction nucleotides: 8. From germline, CDR1 is DFQATT and CDR2 SNEGSKA (reference sequence).

The CDR3 here is CASSLKGLPTDTQYF. The DNA for the CDR3 is TGTGCCAGCAGTTTAAAAGGACTGCCCACAGATACGCAGTATTTT. J is TRBJ2-3 and V is TRBV27; possible D gene TRBD2, 5 bases. Deletions cut 2 bases from V and 2 bases from J, with 11 bases between. The germline V gene has CDR1 MNHEY and CDR2 SMNVEV (reference sequence). The CDR3 extends over 15 amino acids.